One sample yielded the 32 T cell receptor beta chains listed below, sequenced in a study of T cell responses to AZD1222 COVID-19 vaccine. Measured with immunoSEQ multiplex PCR; TCRdb has only the in-frame clones, and not every one. The sample lists 140,000 to 150,000 clones; 85% to 95% were seen once. The source material was peripheral blood, sampled on day 0 of AZD1222 vaccination. These receptor sequences come from an adult in good health.

CDR3 region: CASSFSVSPLHF. In nucleotides, the CDR3 is TGTGCCAGCAGCTTTTCGGTGTCACCCCTCCACTTT. The chain has TRBV6-5 and TRBJ1-6, with unresolved D. Per the germline V gene, CDR1 is MNHEY and CDR2 is SVGAGI. Trimming removed 6 bases at V and 10 bases at J, with 10 bases between. The CDR3 runs to 12 residues.

The chain uses TRBV6-5 and TRBJ1-2; D remains unclear. The CDR3 runs 13 residues. The germline V gene has CDR1 MNHEY and CDR2 SVGAGI. Between the trimmed V and J ends, which lost 8 bases and 1 base, there was a span of 11 bases. This chain's CDR3 is CASSGRSNYGYTF. The CDR3 DNA reads TGTGCCAGCTCAGGCAGAAGTAACTATGGCTACACCTTC.

This chain links TRBV28 with TRBJ1-5, with D unresolved. CDR3 size: 11 residues. Trimming left V 6 bases short and J 4 bases short, with 4 bases between. Germline V gives CDR1 MDHEN, CDR2 SYDVKM. This CDR3 reads CASSLNQPQHF. DNA of the CDR3: TGTGCCAGCAGCCTTAATCAGCCCCAGCATTTT. Combining the CDR3 with reference TRBV28 and TRBJ1-5 gives the whole variable domain DVKVTQSSRYLVKRTGEKVFLECVQDMDHENMFWYRQDPGLGLRLIYFSYDVKMKEKGDIPEGYSVSREKKERFSLILESASTNQTSMYLCASSLNQPQHFGDGTRLSIL.

V gene TRBV7-2 combines with J gene TRBJ1-1, with D uncertain. The CDR3 loop spans 14 amino acids. Germline CDR1 and CDR2: SGHTA and FQGNSA. V was trimmed by 1 base and J by 6 bases, leaving 12 bases between them. CDR3: CASSLGALGAEAFF. For the CDR3, the DNA is TGTGCCAGCAGCTTAGGAGCCCTTGGCGCTGAAGCTTTCTTT.

The chain links TRBV19 to TRBJ1-2, with a possible D match to TRBD1 (6 bases). Trimming pared 5 bases from V and 4 bases from J, leaving 17 bases between. Germline-derived CDR1 and CDR2 are LNHDA and SQIVND (reference sequence). The CDR3 spans 15 residues. The CDR3 DNA follows: TGTGCCAGTAGTCAGGACAGTTCTGGGGCCTATGGCTACACCTTC. Translating it yields CASSQDSSGAYGYTF.

V and J are TRBV5-1 and TRBJ1-3; D is perhaps TRBD1 (5 bases). The CDR3 extends over 15 amino acids. Trimming pared 7 bases from V and 2 bases from J, leaving 16 bases between. Germline loops: CDR1 SGHRS, CDR2 YFSETQ. The CDR3 nucleotides read TGCGCCAGCGGGGCAGACGGGAGTCCTGGAAACACCATATATTTT. Translating gives CASGADGSPGNTIYF.

This chain uses TRBV28 with TRBJ1-1, with D possibly TRBD1 on 5 matching bases. CDR3 length equals 11 residues. Germline assignment: CDR1 MDHEN and CDR2 SYDVKM. The V end lost 3 bases, the J end lost 8 bases, and 7 bases lay between the germline ends. DNA of the CDR3: TGTGCCAGCAGTTTGGGACGCGAAGCTTTCTTT. Its translation is CASSLGREAFF.

This chain connects TRBV28 to TRBJ1-1, with a tentative D call TRBD1 (5 bases). Germline CDR1 reads MDHEN; CDR2 reads SYDVKM. The CDR3 runs 12 residues. Trimming pared 10 bases from V and 12 bases from J, leaving 21 bases between. CDR3 coding DNA: TGTGCCACCACGGGAGGGTGGGGGATAACTTTCTTT. Translation: CATTGGWGITFF.

V and J are TRBV5-1 and TRBJ1-4; 7 positions match TRBD1. Trimming removed 5 bases from V and 5 bases from J; junction bases left unmatched: 9. Germline CDR1 is SGHRS and CDR2 is YFSETQ. CDR3 length equals 15 residues. The CDR3 DNA reads TGCGCCAGCAGTCTATCAACAGGGGAGAATGAAAAACTGTTTTTT. Residues: CASSLSTGENEKLFF.

V gene TRBV5-1 combines with J gene TRBJ2-3; D may correspond to TRBD1 or TRBD2 (6 bases each). In germline, CDR1 is SGHRS, CDR2 YFSETQ. Trimming pared 1 base from V and 2 bases from J, leaving 17 bases between. The CDR3 is 17 amino acids. CDR3 protein: CASSLRGAPGTTDTQYF. DNA of the CDR3: TGCGCCAGCAGCTTGAGGGGGGCCCCCGGCACCACAGATACGCAGTATTTT.

The J gene is TRBJ1-2, the V gene TRBV6-6; 10 bases fit TRBD1. CDR1 MNHNY and CDR2 SVGAGI come from the germline V gene (reference sequence). The CDR3 extends over 14 amino acids. V gave up 7 bases and J gave up 8 bases; unmatched junction bases: 10. Here the CDR3 reads CASTNAGQGIGYTF. As DNA, the CDR3 is TGTGCCAGCACCAACGCGGGACAGGGGATCGGCTACACCTTC.

The chain carries TRBV12-3 or TRBV12-4 and TRBJ1-1; D is uncertain. The CDR3 has 12 residues. The V end was cut by 5 bases, the J end by 7 bases, with 11 bases between. This chain's CDR3 is CASSPRSLEAFF. DNA of the CDR3: TGTGCCAGCAGTCCAAGAAGTCTTGAAGCTTTCTTT.

This clone was seen once. The genes are TRBV7-9 and TRBJ1-5; D ambiguous. V was cut by 5 bases and J by 1 base, with 6 bases left in between. The germline CDR1 and CDR2 sequences are SEHNR and FQNEAQ (reference sequence). The CDR3 length is 13 residues. CDR3 loop: CASSRDSNQPQHF. CDR3 coding DNA: TGTGCCAGCAGCCGCGACAGCAATCAGCCCCAGCATTTT. The full variable domain, in which reference TRBV7-9 and TRBJ1-5 provide the parts outside the CDR3, is DTGVSQNPRHKITKRGQNVTFRCDPISEHNRLYWYRQTLGQGPEFLTYFQNEAQLEKSRLLSDRFSAERPKGSFSTLEIQRTEQGDSAMYLCASSRDSNQPQHFGDGTRLSIL.

Of note for this clone: The same CDR3 also results from other DNA sequences found in this sample. CDR3 DNA sequence: TGTGCCAGCAGCTTGCAAGGCAGCCAAGAGACCCAGTACTTC. Its translation: CASSLQGSQETQYF. The chain couples TRBV5-4 to TRBJ2-5; D not certain. The V and J ends lost 1 base and 1 base respectively, with 8 bases between them. This CDR3 is built from 14 residues. Germline V gene lookup returns CDR1 SGHNT and CDR2 YYREEE (reference sequence).

This rearrangement joins TRBV19 to TRBJ1-6; D uncertain. The ends were cut back, 0 bases at V and 1 base at J, with 10 bases in the middle. This CDR3 spans 17 amino acids. Germline lookup yields CDR1 LNHDA and CDR2 SQIVND (reference sequence). In nucleotides, the CDR3 is TGTGCCAGTAGTATAGATCCGCAGCCATCCTATAATTCACCCCTCCACTTT. The encoded protein is CASSIDPQPSYNSPLHF.

V and J are TRBV12-3 or TRBV12-4 and TRBJ1-3; no clear D gene. The CDR3 covers 12 residues. V lost 6 bases and J 4 bases, leaving 7 bases between the germline ends. CDR3 sequence (DNA): TGTGCCAGCAGCCCCCGCGGAAACACCATATATTTT. Translation: CASSPRGNTIYF.

The gene calls are TRBV5-5 and TRBJ1-2; unclear D gene. The germline V gene encodes CDR1 SGHKS and CDR2 YYEKEE (reference sequence). The V and J ends lost 2 bases and 8 bases respectively, with 13 bases between them. The CDR3 has 13 amino acids. CDR3 region: CASSLGLGSGYTF. The CDR3 bases are TGTGCCAGCAGCTTAGGACTCGGCTCGGGCTACACCTTC.

This rearrangement joins TRBV6-8 to TRBJ2-1; 7 bases agree with TRBD2. CDR1 and CDR2 from the germline V gene are MNHGY and SAAAGT. This CDR3 has 16 residues. Losses at the gene ends were 7 bases for V and 7 bases for J; bases not matched to a gene: 16. CDR3 residues: CASTPPRTSTVNEQFF. CDR3 nucleotides: TGTGCCAGCACCCCACCGCGGACTAGTACAGTGAATGAGCAGTTCTTC.

The chain recombines TRBV10-3 with TRBJ1-1, with D unclear. The V end lost 6 bases, the J end lost 1 base, and 9 bases lay between the germline ends. Germline CDR1 ENHRY, CDR2 SYGVKD. This CDR3 is built from 13 residues. The CDR3 region is CAIRLGPNTEAFF. The DNA for the CDR3 is TGTGCCATCAGGCTAGGGCCGAACACTGAAGCTTTCTTT.

The chain combines TRBV4-1 with TRBJ2-1, with D hard to call. Trimming pared 4 bases from V and 5 bases from J, leaving 9 bases between. This CDR3 spans 13 amino acids. CDR1 and CDR2 from the germline V gene are MGHRA and YSYEKL. CDR3 nucleotide sequence: TGCGCCAGCAGCCTACCAACCAACAATGAGCAGTTCTTC. Translating gives CASSLPTNNEQFF.

The chain recombines TRBV5-1 with TRBJ2-1, with 7 positions matching TRBD1. Looked up from germline, CDR1 is SGHRS and CDR2 is YFSETQ. V gave up 3 bases and J gave up 6 bases; unmatched junction bases: 9. This CDR3 contains 15 residues. CDR3 residues: CASSWMGTALNEQFF. DNA for the CDR3: TGCGCCAGCAGCTGGATGGGGACAGCTCTCAATGAGCAGTTCTTC.

J is TRBJ1-3 and V is TRBV5-4, with D tentatively TRBD1 (6 bases). CDR3 length: 15 amino acids. Germline V gene data show CDR1 as SGHNT and CDR2 as YYREEE (reference sequence). V lost 0 bases to trimming and J lost 1 base, with 8 bases between them. CDR3 bases: TGTGCCAGCAGCTTGGCCGGACAGTCTGGAAACACCATATATTTT. Protein: CASSLAGQSGNTIYF.

The chain recombines TRBV30 with TRBJ1-1; tentative D call: TRBD1 (5 bases). V lost 4 bases to trimming and J lost 6 bases, with 24 bases between them. Germline loops: CDR1 GTSNPN, CDR2 SVGIG (reference sequence). The CDR3 totals 16 residues. The CDR3: CAWTPGWGLNVAEAFF. Here the CDR3 DNA reads TGTGCCTGGACCCCGGGTTGGGGACTGAACGTGGCTGAAGCTTTCTTT.

The chain combines TRBV7-2 with TRBJ1-2, with 7 bases matching TRBD1. V shed 1 base, J shed 4 bases, and the junction held 15 bases outside the gene matches. The germline V gene has CDR1 SGHTA and CDR2 FQGNSA. The CDR3 loop spans 18 amino acids. DNA for the CDR3: TGTGCCAGCAGCTTAGAGGGTTGGGGCAGGGGGAAAGGCTATGGCTACACCTTC. Its translation: CASSLEGWGRGKGYGYTF.

The chain combines TRBV19 with TRBJ2-7; 8 nucleotides match TRBD1. Germline V gene sequence: CDR1 LNHDA, CDR2 SQIVND (reference sequence). Trimming took 6 bases from V and 3 from J; bases not matched to a gene: 7. The CDR3 contains 14 residues. The chain's CDR3 is CASRRGTGDYEQYF. DNA for the CDR3: TGTGCCAGTAGGAGGGGGACAGGCGACTACGAGCAGTACTTC.

This chain joins TRBV6-6 and TRBJ2-5; D is perhaps TRBD1 (5 bases). Trimming left V 2 bases short and J 5 bases short, with 6 bases between. The CDR3 totals 12 residues. CDR1 MNHNY and CDR2 SVGAGI come from the germline V gene (reference sequence). The DNA for the CDR3 is TGTGCCAGCAGTTACAGGGGTGAGACCCAGTACTTC. This codes for CASSYRGETQYF.

This chain uses TRBV28 with TRBJ1-6; TRBD1 matches at 7 bases. Germline V gene data show CDR1 as MDHEN and CDR2 as SYDVKM. The CDR3 spans 15 residues. V was pared by 4 bases and J by 11 bases, with 11 bases of the junction left unmatched. CDR3 protein: CASSSPPYRGAPLHF. For the CDR3, the DNA is TGTGCCAGCAGTTCGCCGCCCTACAGGGGAGCACCCCTCCACTTT.

The gene calls are TRBV6-5 and TRBJ2-2; no clear D gene. The CDR3 length is 12 residues. Per germline, CDR1 MNHEY and CDR2 SVGAGI. The germline V and J ends were trimmed by 7 bases and 1 base, with 4 bases remaining between them. Written as DNA, the CDR3 is TGTGCCAGCACGGGGAACACCGGGGAGCTGTTTTTT. Protein product: CASTGNTGELFF.

As for this clone: Other DNA sequences of this sample code for an identical CDR3. This sequence joins TRBV11-2 and TRBJ2-3; either TRBD1 or TRBD2 may supply D (6 bases each). This CDR3 is built from 13 residues. Germline CDR1 reads SGHAT; CDR2 reads FQNNGV. V lost 6 bases and J 6 bases, leaving 13 bases between the germline ends. The CDR3 sequence: CASRLLGGDTQYF. The CDR3 bases are TGTGCCAGCAGATTGCTAGGGGGGGATACGCAGTATTTT.

The chain links TRBV19 to TRBJ2-1; no definite D call. This CDR3 comprises 11 residues. Germline lookup yields CDR1 LNHDA and CDR2 SQIVND (reference sequence). V was clipped by 6 bases and J by 3 bases, with 3 bases between them. The CDR3 DNA reads as TGTGCCAGTAGGGTCTACAATGAGCAGTTCTTC. Translated: CASRVYNEQFF.

This rearrangement joins TRBV30 to TRBJ1-1; D gene ambiguous. With 5 bases removed from V and 0 bases from J, the gap between germline ends came to 16 bases. CDR1 is GTSNPN, CDR2 SVGIG, per germline (reference sequence). The CDR3 runs to 15 residues. CDR3 amino acids: CAWAKERYMNTEAFF. CDR3 coding DNA: TGTGCCTGGGCCAAGGAAAGATACATGAACACTGAAGCTTTCTTT.

The chain combines TRBV7-9 with TRBJ2-1, with TRBD1 identical over 7 bases. V lost 5 bases and J lost 11; bases outside the gene matches: 6. The germline V gene encodes CDR1 SEHNR and CDR2 FQNEAQ (reference sequence). The CDR3 is 12 residues long. The chain's CDR3 is CASSLTGAKQFF. The CDR3 nucleotides are TGTGCCAGCAGCCTCACAGGGGCCAAGCAGTTCTTC.